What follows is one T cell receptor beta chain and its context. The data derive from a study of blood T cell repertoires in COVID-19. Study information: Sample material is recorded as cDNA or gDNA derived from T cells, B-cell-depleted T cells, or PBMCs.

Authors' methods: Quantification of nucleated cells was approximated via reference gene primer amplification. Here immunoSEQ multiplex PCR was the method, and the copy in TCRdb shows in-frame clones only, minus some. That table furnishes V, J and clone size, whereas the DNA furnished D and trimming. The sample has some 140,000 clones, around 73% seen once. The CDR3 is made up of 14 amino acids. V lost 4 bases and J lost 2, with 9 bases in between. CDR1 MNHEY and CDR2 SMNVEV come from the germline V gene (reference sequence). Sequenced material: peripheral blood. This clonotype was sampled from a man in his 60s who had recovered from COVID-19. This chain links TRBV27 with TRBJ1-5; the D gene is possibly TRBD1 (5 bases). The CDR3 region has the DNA TGTGCCAGCAGTTGGGGGGGAGGCAATCAGCCCCAGCATTTT. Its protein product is CASSWGGGNQPQHF.